This TCR beta chain stems from a study of blood T cell repertoires in COVID-19. There are 16 residues in the CDR3. The V end was cut by 1 base, the J end by 0 bases, with 7 bases between. Germline lookup yields CDR1 SGHDN and CDR2 FVKESK. This table comes from immunoSEQ multiplex PCR, and its TCRdb copy is limited to in-frame clones, with some not included. The data show about 84,000 clones, about 68% seen once. The receptor was isolated from a man aged 50 to 60 with active or convalescent COVID-19. This chain links TRBV14 with TRBJ2-6; D gene ambiguous. The sequencing sample was made of peripheral blood. The CDR3 region is CASSQALYSGANVLTF. As DNA, the CDR3 is TGTGCCAGCAGCCAAGCGCTATACTCTGGGGCCAACGTCCTGACTTTC. The full variable domain, its missing parts supplied by reference TRBV14 and TRBJ2-6, is EAGVTQFPSHSVIEKGQTVTLRCDPISGHDNLYWYRRVMGKEIKFLLHFVKESKQDESGMPNNRFLAERTGGTYSTLKVQPAELEDSGVYFCASSQALYSGANVLTFGAGSRLTVL.